These 19 T cell receptor beta chains share one sample of origin, sequenced in a study of cytomegalovirus exposure and HLA in healthy donors. The PCR had 60 Vbeta and 13 Jbeta primers. Data came from immunoSEQ multiplex PCR; TCRdb stores just in-frame clones and leaves some out. The sample includes around 100,000 clones, 79% seen only once; the top ten take 2.5% to 3%. The sample consisted of PBMCs. Receptors were obtained from a woman in her late teens or twenties in good health and CMV-seropositive.

The chain couples TRBV4-2 to TRBJ2-7; 9 positions agree with TRBD1. The CDR3 length is 15 residues. The V and J ends lost 5 bases and 5 bases, in that order; junction bases with no gene match: 10. CDR1 and CDR2 from the germline V gene are LGHNA and YNFKEQ. CDR3 sequence: CASSSRDRGGNEQYF. The DNA for the CDR3 is TGTGCCAGCAGCTCCCGCGACAGGGGGGGTAACGAGCAGTACTTC.

The chain has TRBV30 and TRBJ2-3, with D unresolved. The germline CDR1 and CDR2 sequences are GTSNPN and SVGIG (reference sequence). Trimming pared 0 bases from V and 5 bases from J, leaving 9 bases between. This CDR3 is built from 13 residues. This chain's CDR3 is CAWSVGPQDTQYF. DNA for the CDR3: TGTGCCTGGAGTGTTGGGCCACAAGATACGCAGTATTTT.

This clone has only a few counts. The rearrangement links TRBV28 to TRBJ2-1; weak D call: TRBD2 (5 bases). Germline V lookup: CDR1 MDHEN, CDR2 SYDVKM. The V end lost 6 bases, the J end lost 9 bases, and 15 bases lay between the germline ends. The CDR3 sequence is 13 residues long. As DNA, the CDR3 is TGTGCCAGCAGGGACTCCGGTCGCCGTGAGCAGTTCTTC. Its protein is CASRDSGRREQFF.

The chain carries TRBV19 and TRBJ1-5; D unresolved. CDR3 size: 15 residues. Per germline, CDR1 LNHDA and CDR2 SQIVND (reference sequence). V lost 5 bases, J lost 7 bases, and 18 bases lay in between. CDR3 nucleotide sequence: TGTGCCAGTAGTTTTTCCCCAAATCAGCGGCAGCCCCAGCATTTT. Encoded protein: CASSFSPNQRQPQHF.

This CDR3 is CASSVPRDSRRYEQYF. The CDR3 region has the DNA TGTGCCAGCAGTGTACCGAGGGACAGCCGCCGCTACGAGCAGTACTTC. The chain employs TRBV2 and TRBJ2-7, with 7 nucleotides matching TRBD1. This CDR3 comprises 16 residues. From germline, CDR1 is SNHLY and CDR2 FYNNEI. The V segment lost 4 bases and the J segment 3 bases; nucleotides outside the gene matches: 12.

The rearrangement joins TRBV7-8 to TRBJ1-5; D not resolved. The germline V gene encodes CDR1 SGHVS and CDR2 FQNEAQ. V gave up 1 base and J gave up 2 bases, with 12 bases separating them. There are 16 residues in the CDR3. The CDR3 bases are TGTGCCAGCAGCTTAGATGAGGGAATGGGCAATCAGCCCCAGCATTTT. It encodes CASSLDEGMGNQPQHF.

J is TRBJ2-5 and V is TRBV19, with unresolved D. There are 13 residues in the CDR3. CDR1 and CDR2 from the germline V gene are LNHDA and SQIVND (reference sequence). Trimming took 6 bases from V and 3 from J, leaving 11 bases between them. The CDR3 region is CASSLLPKETQYF. The CDR3 DNA is TGTGCCAGTAGCCTACTACCAAAAGAGACCCAGTACTTC.

V and J are TRBV6-5 and TRBJ1-2, with D possibly being TRBD1 (5 bases). V was pared by 7 bases and J by 0 bases, with 15 bases between. There are 15 residues in the CDR3. The germline V gene has CDR1 MNHEY and CDR2 SVGAGI. CDR3 sequence reads: CASTSLRQTNYGYTF. The DNA of the CDR3 is TGTGCCAGCACCTCCCTCAGACAGACTAACTATGGCTACACCTTC.

The chain employs TRBV4-1 and TRBJ2-7, with 8 bases matching TRBD1. The CDR3 has 15 amino acids. Unmatched junction bases numbered 4, after V lost 1 base and J lost 2 bases. Per germline, CDR1 MGHRA and CDR2 YSYEKL. In nucleotides, the CDR3 is TGCGCCAGCAGCCAAGTTCTGACAGGGGCCTACGAGCAGTACTTC. This codes for CASSQVLTGAYEQYF.

This clone has only a few counts. DNA of the CDR3: TGCGCCAGCGGACAGGGCGGGGATGAGCAGTTCTTC. Translating it yields CASGQGGDEQFF. The chain employs TRBV4-1 and TRBJ2-1; TRBD1 aligns across 8 bases. J was trimmed by 8 bases and V by 8 bases; bases with no gene match: 5. The CDR3 has 12 amino acids. In germline, CDR1 is MGHRA, CDR2 YSYEKL.

This chain connects TRBV7-3 to TRBJ2-6, with D possibly matching TRBD1 (5 bases). Per the germline V gene, CDR1 is SGHTA and CDR2 is FQGTGA. Trimming removed 5 bases from V and 0 bases from J, with 8 bases in between. The CDR3 totals 15 residues. The CDR3 spells CASSLQDSGANVLTF. The CDR3 bases are TGTGCCAGCAGCCTACAGGACTCTGGGGCCAACGTCCTGACTTTC.

This chain joins TRBV5-1 and TRBJ2-1, with a weak D call TRBD1 (5 bases). CDR1 and CDR2 from the germline V gene are SGHRS and YFSETQ. Trimming took 4 bases from V and 0 from J, leaving 11 bases between them. CDR3 length equals 15 residues. Here the CDR3 reads CASSAQESSYNEQFF. DNA for the CDR3: TGCGCCAGCAGCGCACAGGAGAGCTCCTACAATGAGCAGTTCTTC.

The V gene is TRBV7-9, the J gene TRBJ2-6; TRBD1 matches at 10 bases. Trimming removed 5 bases from V and 3 bases from J; junction bases left unmatched: 10. The CDR3 covers 18 residues. Germline CDR1 SEHNR, CDR2 FQNEAQ (reference sequence). DNA of the CDR3: TGTGCCAGCAGCCTCCGGGACAGGGGTGCGGGTGGGGCCAACGTCCTGACTTTC. This translates into CASSLRDRGAGGANVLTF.

The rearrangement joins TRBV5-6 to TRBJ2-1; D gene unclear. Germline CDR1 and CDR2: SGHDT and YYEEEE. The CDR3 spans 12 residues. V was shortened by 0 bases and J by 7 bases, with 5 bases between the two germline ends. The CDR3 DNA sequence: TGTGCCAGCAGCTTGGTAGTGAATGAGCAGTTCTTC. It yields the protein CASSLVVNEQFF.

The rearrangement links TRBV5-1 to TRBJ1-1, with unresolved D. Germline V gene data show CDR1 as SGHRS and CDR2 as YFSETQ. Trimming stripped 0 bases from V and 11 bases from J, with 14 bases between. The CDR3 has 13 amino acids. The CDR3 is CASSLGAPLSAFF. The CDR3 nucleotides are TGCGCCAGCAGCTTGGGGGCCCCGCTTTCGGCTTTCTTT.

This clone was counted once. The chain couples TRBV4-1 to TRBJ2-7; no definite D call. Trimming cost V 1 base and J 2 bases, with 9 bases left between them. Looked up from germline, CDR1 is MGHRA and CDR2 is YSYEKL. This CDR3 is built from 14 residues. DNA of the CDR3: TGCGCCAGCAGCCAAGGCGAGGCCGCCTACGAGCAGTACTTC. Translation gives CASSQGEAAYEQYF.

Remarks on this clone: This same CDR3 is encoded by further DNA sequences in the sample. CDR3 sequence reads: CASSEGTVNEKLFF. The CDR3 DNA reads as TGTGCCAGCAGTGAAGGGACTGTAAATGAAAAACTGTTTTTT. The rearrangement links TRBV6-1 to TRBJ1-4; unclear D gene. V dropped 1 base and J dropped 5 bases, with 8 bases sitting between them. The CDR3 has 14 residues. Germline loops: CDR1 MNHNS, CDR2 SASEGT.

The CDR3 DNA follows: TGTGCCTGGAGTATCCGGGAAGGGGGCTACGAGCAGTACTTC. Translation: CAWSIREGGYEQYF. This chain links TRBV30 with TRBJ2-5; D may be TRBD1 (6 bases). The better agreement between TRBJ2-7 and the DNA end casts doubt on the J call. This CDR3 has 14 residues. Germline V gives CDR1 GTSNPN, CDR2 SVGIG (reference sequence).

The chain joins TRBV19 to TRBJ1-1; D might be TRBD1 (6 bases). There are 14 residues in the CDR3. The V and J ends lost 11 bases and 3 bases respectively, with 19 bases between them. Per the germline V gene, CDR1 is LNHDA and CDR2 is SQIVND (reference sequence). The CDR3 here is CASGGVGGDTEAFF. CDR3 nucleotides: TGTGCCTCGGGGGGGGTTGGGGGCGACACTGAAGCTTTCTTT.